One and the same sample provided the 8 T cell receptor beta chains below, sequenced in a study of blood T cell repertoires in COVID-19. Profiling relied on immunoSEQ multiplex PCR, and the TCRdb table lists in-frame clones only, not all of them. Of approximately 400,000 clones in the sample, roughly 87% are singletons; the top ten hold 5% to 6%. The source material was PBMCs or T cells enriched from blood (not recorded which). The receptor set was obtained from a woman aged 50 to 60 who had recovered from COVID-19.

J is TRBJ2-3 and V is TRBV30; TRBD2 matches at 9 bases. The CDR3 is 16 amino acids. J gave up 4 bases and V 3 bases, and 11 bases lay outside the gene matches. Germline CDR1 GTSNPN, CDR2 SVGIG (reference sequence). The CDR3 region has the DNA TGTGCCTGGAGCACACACGGGACTAGCTGGGCAGATACGCAGTATTTT. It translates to CAWSTHGTSWADTQYF. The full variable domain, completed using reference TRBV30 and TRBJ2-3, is SQTIHQWPATLVQPVGSPLSLECTVEGTSNPNLYWYRQAAGRGLQLLFYSVGIGQISSEVPQNLSASRPQDRQFILSSKKLLLSDSGFYLCAWSTHGTSWADTQYFGPGTRLTVL.

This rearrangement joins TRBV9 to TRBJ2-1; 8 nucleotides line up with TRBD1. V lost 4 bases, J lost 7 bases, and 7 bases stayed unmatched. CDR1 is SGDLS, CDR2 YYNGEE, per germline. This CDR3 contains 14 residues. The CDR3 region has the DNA TGTGCCAGCAGCCCCGGACAGGGAGTTAATGAGCAGTTCTTC. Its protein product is CASSPGQGVNEQFF.

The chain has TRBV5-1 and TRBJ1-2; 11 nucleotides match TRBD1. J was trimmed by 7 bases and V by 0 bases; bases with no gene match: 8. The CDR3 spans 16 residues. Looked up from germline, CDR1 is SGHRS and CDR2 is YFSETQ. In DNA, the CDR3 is TGCGCCAGCAGCTTGGTTTCCGGACAGGGGGCAGGTGGCTACACCTTC. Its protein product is CASSLVSGQGAGGYTF.

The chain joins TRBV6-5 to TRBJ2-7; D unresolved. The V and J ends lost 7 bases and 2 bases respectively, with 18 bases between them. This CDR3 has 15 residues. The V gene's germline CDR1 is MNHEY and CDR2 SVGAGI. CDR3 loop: CASINAPTQAYEQYF. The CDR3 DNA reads TGTGCCAGCATTAATGCACCAACACAAGCCTACGAGCAGTACTTC.

The CDR3 loop reads CACTTGTLNTEAFF. In DNA, the CDR3 is TGTGCCTGCACGACAGGGACCCTAAACACTGAAGCTTTCTTT. The rearrangement links TRBV30 to TRBJ1-1; the match to TRBD1 covers 7 bases. The length of the CDR3 is 14 residues. The germline V gene encodes CDR1 GTSNPN and CDR2 SVGIG (reference sequence). With V trimmed by 6 bases and J by 2 bases, 9 bases remained unmatched. Filled out from reference TRBV30 and TRBJ1-1, the complete variable domain reads SQTIHQWPATLVQPVGSPLSLECTVEGTSNPNLYWYRQAAGRGLQLLFYSVGIGQISSEVPQNLSASRPQDRQFILSSKKLLLSDSGFYLCACTTGTLNTEAFFGQGTRLTVV.

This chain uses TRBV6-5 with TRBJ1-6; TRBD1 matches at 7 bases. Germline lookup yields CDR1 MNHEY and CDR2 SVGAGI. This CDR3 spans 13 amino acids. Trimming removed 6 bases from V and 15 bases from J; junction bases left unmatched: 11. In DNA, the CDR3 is TGTGCCAGCAGCAGAGCACAGGGGCCAATCCTCCACTTT. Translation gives CASSRAQGPILHF.

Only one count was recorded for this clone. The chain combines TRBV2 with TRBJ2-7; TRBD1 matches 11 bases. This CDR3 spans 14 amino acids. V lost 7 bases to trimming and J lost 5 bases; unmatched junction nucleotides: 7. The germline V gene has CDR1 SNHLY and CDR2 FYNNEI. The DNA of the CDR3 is TGTGCCAGCACCGGACAGGGGGCGGGGAACGAGCAGTACTTC. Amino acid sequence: CASTGQGAGNEQYF.

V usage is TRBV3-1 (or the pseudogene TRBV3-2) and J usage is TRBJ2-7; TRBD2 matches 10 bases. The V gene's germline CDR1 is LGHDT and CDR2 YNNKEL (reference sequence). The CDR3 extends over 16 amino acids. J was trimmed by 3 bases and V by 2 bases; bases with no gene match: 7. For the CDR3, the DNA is TGTGCCAGCAGCCAACGGGCGGCTAGCGGGAGCTACGAGCAGTACTTC. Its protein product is CASSQRAASGSYEQYF.